This T cell receptor beta chain was obtained from a study of blood T cell repertoires in COVID-19. The CDR3 sequence is 14 residues long. Germline assignment: CDR1 SGHTA and CDR2 FQGNSA. The ends were cut back, 8 bases at V and 2 bases at J, with 14 bases in the middle. Some clones are missing from TCRdb's copy, which holds only in-frame ones; the method was immunoSEQ multiplex PCR. This table has tens of thousands of clones, approximately 90% appearing once. The V gene is TRBV7-2, the J gene TRBJ2-3; D is ambiguous. The origin of this receptor is a man older than 75 with acute or convalescent COVID-19. Input material: peripheral blood. CDR3 DNA: TGTGCCAGCTCGTTAACGAGGAACACAGATACGCAGTATTTT. It yields the protein CASSLTRNTDTQYF.